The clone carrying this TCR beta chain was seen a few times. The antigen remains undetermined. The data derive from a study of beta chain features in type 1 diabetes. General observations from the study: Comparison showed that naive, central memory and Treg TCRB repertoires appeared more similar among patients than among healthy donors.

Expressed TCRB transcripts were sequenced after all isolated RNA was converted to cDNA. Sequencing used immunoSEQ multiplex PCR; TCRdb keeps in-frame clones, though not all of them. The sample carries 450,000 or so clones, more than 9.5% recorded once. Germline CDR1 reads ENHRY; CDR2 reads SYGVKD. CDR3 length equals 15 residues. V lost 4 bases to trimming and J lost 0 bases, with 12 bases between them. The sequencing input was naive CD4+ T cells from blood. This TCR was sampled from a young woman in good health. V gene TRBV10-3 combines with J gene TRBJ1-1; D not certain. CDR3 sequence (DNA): TGTGCCATCAGTGGGGGTTTTGGCCTGAACACTGAAGCTTTCTTT. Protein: CAISGGFGLNTEAFF.